This passage covers 21 T cell receptor beta chains from one sample sequenced in a study of CD8 T cells in ankylosing spondylitis. MiXCR, run by TCRdb on the 5' RACE reads, gives a single entry per CDR3 protein. The table includes some 840,000 distinct CDR3 sequences, approximately 12% detected once. Study results and caveats: Eight highly homologous variants made up a TCR beta motif, and this motif appeared characteristic of ankylosing spondylitis blood.

The antigens these receptors bind are not known. The sequencing sample was made of blood, either unsorted or a sorted T cell fraction (not recorded which). Receptors were obtained from a male donor with ankylosing spondylitis.

This clonotype was counted between two and nine times. The chain joins TRBV7-2 to TRBJ1-4; 7 positions agree with TRBD1. There are 15 residues in the CDR3. V dropped 6 bases and J dropped 7; count of bases not matched to a gene: 11. Germline V CDR1 and CDR2: SGHTA, FQGNSA. For the CDR3, the DNA is TGTGCCAGCAGTTCACAGGGGCCTGCGGGTGAAAAACTGTTTTTT. Amino acids: CASSSQGPAGEKLFF.

This clonotype was counted ten times or more. The chain is built from TRBV6-4 and TRBJ2-2; D remains unclear. Germline values: CDR1 MRHNA, CDR2 SNTAGT. The V end was cut by 4 bases, the J end by 5 bases, with 8 bases between. This CDR3 is 13 amino acids long. CDR3 coding DNA: TGTGCCAGCAGTGCTCTGGGGACCGGGGAGCTGTTTTTT. It yields the protein CASSALGTGELFF.

This clonotype was recorded a few times. V and J are TRBV20-1 and TRBJ2-5, with D unclear. Germline assignment: CDR1 DFQATT and CDR2 SNEGSKA (reference sequence). V was shortened by 3 bases and J by 3 bases, with 11 bases between the two germline ends. This CDR3 region has 13 residues. CDR3 DNA: TGCAGTGCTAGTAGGCCAGCCGAAGAGACCCAGTACTTC. Translating gives CSASRPAEETQYF.

In this sample, this clonotype turned up a few times. The rearrangement joins TRBV10-3 to TRBJ2-3, with 9 bases lining up with TRBD2. The germline gives CDR1 ENHRY, CDR2 SYGVKD. J gave up 0 bases and V 4 bases, and 5 bases lay outside the gene matches. There are 16 residues in the CDR3. CDR3 sequence reads: CAISGESGRSTDTQYF. The CDR3 DNA sequence: TGTGCCATCAGTGGGGAAAGCGGGAGGAGCACAGATACGCAGTATTTT.

This clonotype showed up just a few times. The chain joins TRBV20-1 to TRBJ2-3, with TRBD2 identical over 8 bases. The CDR3 extends over 14 amino acids. CDR1 DFQATT and CDR2 SNEGSKA come from the germline V gene (reference sequence). After removal of 3 bases from V and 3 bases from J, the junction contained 5 bases not matched to a gene. The CDR3 DNA reads as TGCAGTGCTAGTCTGCAGCGGGAGACAGATACGCAGTATTTT. This translates into CSASLQRETDTQYF.

The CDR3 bases are TGTGCCTGGACCACCCCGGGGGCAAGTTCACCCCTCCACTTT. Translated, it gives CAWTTPGASSPLHF. V is TRBV30 and J is TRBJ1-6; tentatively, D is TRBD1 (6 bases). The CDR3 is 14 residues long. V was clipped by 4 bases and J by 9 bases, with 16 bases between them. Looked up from germline, CDR1 is GTSNPN and CDR2 is SVGIG (reference sequence).

This clonotype has at least ten counts. This chain connects TRBV4-2 to TRBJ1-2, with no clear D. V lost 2 bases to trimming and J lost 3 bases, with 10 bases between them. The CDR3 totals 14 residues. In germline, CDR1 is LGHNA, CDR2 YNFKEQ. CDR3: CASSQPQSYYGYTF. The CDR3 nucleotides are TGTGCCAGCAGCCAACCACAGTCGTACTATGGCTACACCTTC.

This clonotype was detected a few times. The chain is built from TRBV27 and TRBJ1-4, with 7 bases aligning to TRBD1. The CDR3 consists of 16 residues. With V trimmed by 6 bases and J by 4 bases, 11 bases remained unmatched. CDR1 is MNHEY and CDR2 is SMNVEV in the germline V gene (reference sequence). The CDR3 DNA is TGTGCCAGCAGCCGCCGACAGGGCTTGGATAATGAAAAACTGTTTTTT. Residues: CASSRRQGLDNEKLFF.

As to this clonotype: This could be a read error, since a much larger clone is one nucleotide away. The V and J genes are TRBV5-1 and TRBJ1-1; D not certain. The CDR3 runs 13 residues. Germline V gene lookup returns CDR1 SGHRS and CDR2 YFSETQ. CDR3 residues: CASSLKGDTEASF. Here the CDR3 DNA reads TGCGCCAGCAGCTTGAAGGGAGACACTGAAGCTTCCTTT.

The chain employs TRBV7-8 and TRBJ1-2; 7 nucleotides align to TRBD1. Germline trimming cut 3 bases from V and 4 bases from J; bases unmatched to any gene: 8. Looked up from germline, CDR1 is SGHVS and CDR2 is FQNEAQ. The CDR3 has 15 residues. This CDR3 reads CASSLGPGQLYGYTF. CDR3 nucleotides: TGTGCCAGCAGCTTGGGACCGGGACAGCTCTATGGCTACACCTTC.

This clonotype was detected a few times. The V call is TRBV20-1, the J call TRBJ2-5, with TRBD2 matching 11 bases. This CDR3 is 12 amino acids long. Germline CDR1 DFQATT, CDR2 SNEGSKA (reference sequence). Trimming took 7 bases from V and 5 from J; bases not matched to a gene: 3. This CDR3 is CSVAGGTETQYF. As DNA, the CDR3 is TGCAGTGTAGCGGGAGGGACCGAGACCCAGTACTTC.

This clonotype was counted only a few times. V and J are TRBV6-7 and TRBJ2-5; D is unresolved. TRBV6-7 is an open reading frame, and its role is uncertain. CDR3 length: 13 residues. The V end lost 2 bases, the J end lost 3 bases, and 7 bases lay between the germline ends. DNA of the CDR3: TGTGCCAGCAGTTACCATCGGGAAGAGACCCAGTACTTC. Amino acids: CASSYHREETQYF.

This sequence joins TRBV20-1 and TRBJ1-2; D not resolved. The CDR3 is 14 residues long. The germline gives CDR1 DFQATT, CDR2 SNEGSKA (reference sequence). Trimming took off 5 bases at V and 2 bases at J, with 15 bases between the two ends. Here the CDR3 reads CSAGGGQPNYGYTF. CDR3 coding DNA: TGCAGTGCTGGCGGTGGTCAGCCCAACTATGGCTACACCTTC.

This chain joins TRBV20-1 and TRBJ1-4, with a tentative D call TRBD1 (6 bases). Between the trimmed V and J ends, which lost 3 bases and 4 bases, there was a span of 12 bases. The germline CDR1 and CDR2 sequences are DFQATT and SNEGSKA (reference sequence). CDR3 length equals 14 residues. CDR3 amino acids: CSASKQGYNEKLFF. The CDR3 nucleotides are TGCAGTGCTAGTAAACAGGGATATAATGAAAAACTGTTTTTT.

This clonotype has only a few counts. This chain connects TRBV20-1 to TRBJ1-5; maybe TRBD1 (6 bases). CDR3 size: 13 residues. From germline, CDR1 is DFQATT and CDR2 SNEGSKA (reference sequence). With 3 bases removed from V and 7 bases from J, the gap between germline ends came to 13 bases. In nucleotides, the CDR3 is TGCAGTGCTAGCGGGTTAACAGGGCAGCCCCAGCATTTT. This gives the protein CSASGLTGQPQHF.

This clonotype was found a few times. CDR3 region: CASSLTSGLYTDTQYF. In nucleotides, the CDR3 is TGCGCCAGCAGCTTGACTAGCGGCCTATACACAGATACGCAGTATTTT. This rearrangement joins TRBV5-1 to TRBJ2-3; TRBD2 matches 8 bases. Germline values: CDR1 SGHRS, CDR2 YFSETQ. V shed 1 base and J 2 bases; nucleotides not matched to a gene: 6. The CDR3 has 16 residues.

This clonotype has a count of ten or more. The chain couples TRBV18 to TRBJ2-5; D may be TRBD2 (5 bases). The CDR3 spans 14 residues. CDR1 is KGHSH, CDR2 LQKENI, per germline. Between the trimmed V and J ends, which lost 3 bases and 1 base, there was a span of 9 bases. In nucleotides, the CDR3 is TGTGCCAGCTCACCGGCGGGCCTCCAAGAGACCCAGTACTTC. This gives the protein CASSPAGLQETQYF.

The chain couples TRBV10-3 to TRBJ2-2, with 11 bases matching TRBD1. Trimming cost V 4 bases and J 4 bases; bases outside gene matches: 5. Germline V gene data show CDR1 as ENHRY and CDR2 as SYGVKD. The CDR3 runs to 16 residues. In DNA form, the CDR3 reads TGTGCCATCAGTGGCCGGGACAGGGGGACCACCGGGGAGCTGTTTTTT. Its translation: CAISGRDRGTTGELFF.

This clonotype came up many times. This rearrangement joins TRBV29-1 to TRBJ2-3; possibly TRBD2 for D (6 bases). Germline values: CDR1 SQVTM, CDR2 ANQGSEA. The V and J ends lost 6 bases and 3 bases respectively, with 16 bases between them. This CDR3 has 14 residues. CDR3 nucleotides: TGCAGCGTGACCCGGGGGTCGGGTACAGATACGCAGTATTTT. It yields the protein CSVTRGSGTDTQYF.

This chain connects TRBV29-1 to TRBJ2-3; possible D gene TRBD2, 5 bases. Germline-derived CDR1 and CDR2 are SQVTM and ANQGSEA. This CDR3 is built from 15 residues. The germline V and J ends were trimmed by 0 bases and 7 bases, with 17 bases remaining between them. The CDR3: CSVEEGKGALNTQYF. The CDR3 coding sequence is TGCAGCGTTGAAGAGGGAAAGGGAGCCCTAAATACGCAGTATTTT.

V gene TRBV7-3 combines with J gene TRBJ2-1, with 11 bases matching TRBD2. The ends lost 0 bases at V and 4 bases at J; junction bases unmatched: 11. The CDR3 extends over 19 amino acids. CDR1 and CDR2 from the germline V gene are SGHTA and FQGTGA. In nucleotides, the CDR3 is TGTGCCAGCAGCTTAACGTATGGGACTAGCGGCCTCCTGTACAATGAGCAGTTCTTC. Translating it yields CASSLTYGTSGLLYNEQFF.